This is a list of T cell receptor beta chains from one sample in a study of shared clonotypes between healthy human individuals. Data came from immunoSEQ multiplex PCR; TCRdb stores just in-frame clones and leaves some out. The sample lists over 2,000,000 clones, around 93% occurring once. The sample comprised naive CD8+ T cells from PBMCs. Source of these receptors: a man aged 18 to 35 in good health. Some clones in this sample may be carry-over from other donors' samples. Both conserved end residues are part of each CDR3. Each record gives: CDR3 protein, CDR3 DNA, clone size, V gene, J gene, D gene. A D gene is named only where the DNA matches it firmly. A row's size may be missing; if present it is once, few, many or a size class.

CDR3aa: CASRSSSNQPQHF; CDR3nt: TGTGCCAGCAGGTCGAGTAGCAATCAGCCCCAGCATTTT; abundance: -; v_gene: TRBV6-6; j_gene: TRBJ1-5; d_gene: -
CDR3aa: CSVEARLQERTEAFF; CDR3nt: TGCAGCGTTGAAGCCAGGTTGCAGGAAAGGACTGAAGCTTTCTTT; abundance: -; v_gene: TRBV29-1; j_gene: TRBJ1-1; d_gene: -
CDR3aa: CASSLSGPIPETQYF; CDR3nt: TGTGCCAGCAGCTTATCGGGACCCATACCTGAGACCCAGTACTTC; abundance: -; v_gene: TRBV7-9; j_gene: TRBJ2-5; d_gene: -
CDR3aa: CASSFLATYNEQFF; CDR3nt: TGTGCCAGCAGTTTCTTGGCTACCTACAATGAGCAGTTCTTC; abundance: -; v_gene: TRBV28; j_gene: TRBJ2-1; d_gene: -
CDR3aa: CASSVGGTSGFEQYF; CDR3nt: TGTGCCAGCAGCGTGGGCGGGACCTCGGGGTTTGAGCAGTACTTC; abundance: -; v_gene: TRBV9; j_gene: TRBJ2-7; d_gene: -
CDR3aa: CASHGGGVGEQYF; CDR3nt: TGCGCCAGCCATGGGGGTGGAGTCGGCGAGCAGTACTTC; abundance: -; v_gene: TRBV4-1; j_gene: TRBJ2-7; d_gene: -
CDR3aa: CASSSLQGSWEQYF; CDR3nt: TGTGCCAGCAGTTCACTACAGGGTTCGTGGGAGCAGTACTTC; abundance: -; v_gene: TRBV27; j_gene: TRBJ2-7; d_gene: -
CDR3aa: CASSLAAGEFNEKLFF; CDR3nt: TGCGCCAGCAGCTTGGCCGCAGGGGAATTTAATGAAAAACTGTTTTTT; abundance: -; v_gene: TRBV5-1; j_gene: TRBJ1-4; d_gene: -
CDR3aa: CASRGVETTNEKLFF; CDR3nt: TGTGCCAGCAGGGGGGTTGAAACAACTAATGAAAAACTGTTTTTT; abundance: -; v_gene: TRBV6-1; j_gene: TRBJ1-4; d_gene: -
CDR3aa: CASSQLAGGPNEQFF; CDR3nt: TGTGCCAGCAGCCAACTAGCGGGAGGGCCGAATGAGCAGTTCTTC; abundance: -; v_gene: TRBV11-3; j_gene: TRBJ2-1; d_gene: TRBD2
CDR3aa: CASSQPTRAGSNEKLFF; CDR3nt: TGCGCCAGCAGCCAGCCCACCCGGGCAGGGTCTAATGAAAAACTGTTTTTT; abundance: -; v_gene: TRBV4-1; j_gene: TRBJ1-4; d_gene: -
CDR3aa: CASSTSGSAETQYF; CDR3nt: TGTGCCAGCAGCACGAGCGGGAGCGCGGAGACCCAGTACTTC; abundance: -; v_gene: TRBV9; j_gene: TRBJ2-5; d_gene: TRBD2
CDR3aa: CASSHPLATYEQYF; CDR3nt: TGTGCCAGCAGCCACCCACTAGCGACCTACGAGCAGTACTTC; abundance: -; v_gene: TRBV13; j_gene: TRBJ2-7; d_gene: TRBD2
CDR3aa: CASSKNPGGDNEQFF; CDR3nt: TGTGCCAGCAGTAAAAACCCTGGGGGAGACAATGAGCAGTTCTTC; abundance: -; v_gene: TRBV2; j_gene: TRBJ2-1; d_gene: -
CDR3aa: CASSLAGLSGYTF; CDR3nt: TGCGCCAGCAGCTTGGCCGGTTTAAGCGGCTACACCTTC; abundance: -; v_gene: TRBV5-1; j_gene: TRBJ1-2; d_gene: -
CDR3aa: CASSPRDRARNTEAFF; CDR3nt: TGTGCCAGCAGCCCGAGGGACAGGGCCCGGAACACTGAAGCTTTCTTT; abundance: -; v_gene: TRBV7-9; j_gene: TRBJ1-1; d_gene: TRBD1
CDR3aa: CASGRETQYF; CDR3nt: TGTGCCAGCGGGCGAGAGACCCAGTACTTC; abundance: -; v_gene: TRBV7-6; j_gene: TRBJ2-5; d_gene: -
CDR3aa: CASSAGLAGSSYEQYF; CDR3nt: TGTGCCAGCAGTGCGGGACTAGCGGGAAGCTCCTACGAGCAGTACTTC; abundance: -; v_gene: TRBV6-1; j_gene: TRBJ2-7; d_gene: TRBD2
CDR3aa: CASRPRSSYEQYF; CDR3nt: TGCGCCAGCAGACCCAGGAGCTCCTACGAGCAGTACTTC; abundance: -; v_gene: TRBV5-1; j_gene: TRBJ2-7; d_gene: -
CDR3aa: CASSLVSRYPTGELFF; CDR3nt: TGTGCCAGCAGCTTAGTTTCCAGATACCCCACCGGGGAGCTGTTTTTT; abundance: -; v_gene: TRBV11-2; j_gene: TRBJ2-2; d_gene: -
CDR3aa: CASLHPGQPQHF; CDR3nt: TGTGCCAGTTTACACCCGGGCCAGCCCCAGCATTTT; abundance: few; v_gene: TRBV19; j_gene: TRBJ1-5; d_gene: -
CDR3aa: CASSYGSYGQEQFF; CDR3nt: TGTGCCAGCAGTTACGGGTCATATGGACAAGAGCAGTTCTTC; abundance: -; v_gene: TRBV6-5; j_gene: TRBJ2-1; d_gene: -
CDR3aa: CASSLMGIPDTDTQYF; CDR3nt: TGTGCCAGCAGCCTCATGGGTATACCTGACACAGATACGCAGTATTTT; abundance: -; v_gene: TRBV27; j_gene: TRBJ2-3; d_gene: -
CDR3aa: CSARARDRENTEAFF; CDR3nt: TGCAGCGCTAGGGCCCGAGACAGGGAGAACACTGAAGCTTTCTTT; abundance: few; v_gene: TRBV29-1; j_gene: TRBJ1-1; d_gene: TRBD1
CDR3aa: CASSYSIRFEGPQHF; CDR3nt: TGTGCCAGCAGTTACTCGATCCGGTTCGAGGGGCCCCAGCATTTT; abundance: few; v_gene: TRBV6-6; j_gene: TRBJ1-5; d_gene: -
CDR3aa: CASSDGTPHEAFF; CDR3nt: TGTGCCAGCAGCGATGGGACCCCACATGAAGCTTTCTTT; abundance: few; v_gene: TRBV9; j_gene: TRBJ1-1; d_gene: -
CDR3aa: CASSEAGVRVGYTF; CDR3nt: TGTGCCAGCAGTGAGGCAGGGGTGAGGGTTGGCTACACCTTC; abundance: once; v_gene: TRBV2; j_gene: TRBJ1-2; d_gene: -
CDR3aa: CASSADSPLNTDTQYF; CDR3nt: TGTGCCAGCAGCGCTGATTCACCCCTGAACACAGATACGCAGTATTTT; abundance: once; v_gene: TRBV9; j_gene: TRBJ2-3; d_gene: -
CDR3aa: CASRYQGAQGTQYF; CDR3nt: TGTGCCAGCAGGTATCAGGGGGCGCAGGGGACCCAGTACTTC; abundance: -; v_gene: TRBV28; j_gene: TRBJ2-5; d_gene: TRBD1
CDR3aa: CASSPRTGMNEQYF; CDR3nt: TGTGCCAGCAGTCCCCGGACAGGGATGAACGAGCAGTACTTC; abundance: -; v_gene: TRBV27; j_gene: TRBJ2-7; d_gene: TRBD1
CDR3aa: CASSFWDGTVQTRGETQYF; CDR3nt: TGTGCCAGCAGCTTTTGGGACGGTACGGTACAGACCCGGGGAGAGACCCAGTACTTC; abundance: -; v_gene: TRBV5-4; j_gene: TRBJ2-5; d_gene: -
CDR3aa: CASSTHSGRGNEQFF; CDR3nt: TGTGCCAGTAGTACCCATAGCGGGAGGGGGAATGAGCAGTTCTTC; abundance: -; v_gene: TRBV19; j_gene: TRBJ2-1; d_gene: TRBD2
CDR3aa: CASSAPGTVAFYGYTF; CDR3nt: TGTGCCAGCAGCGCTCCCGGGACAGTGGCCTTCTATGGCTACACCTTC; abundance: -; v_gene: TRBV7-9; j_gene: TRBJ1-2; d_gene: TRBD1
CDR3aa: CSVDRTSGVYNEQFF; CDR3nt: TGCAGCGTTGACCGGACTAGCGGGGTCTACAATGAGCAGTTCTTC; abundance: -; v_gene: TRBV29-1; j_gene: TRBJ2-1; d_gene: TRBD2
CDR3aa: CASGLLGGRAEDTQYF; CDR3nt: TGTGCTAGTGGTTTGTTGGGCGGGAGGGCCGAAGATACGCAGTATTTT; abundance: -; v_gene: TRBV12-5; j_gene: TRBJ2-3; d_gene: TRBD2
CDR3aa: CASSLLAGGPHTQYF; CDR3nt: TGTGCCAGCAGTTTATTGGCGGGAGGGCCACATACGCAGTATTTT; abundance: -; v_gene: TRBV28; j_gene: TRBJ2-3; d_gene: TRBD2
CDR3aa: CASRGGQGGNQPQHF; CDR3nt: TGTGCCAGCAGGGGTGGACAGGGCGGCAATCAGCCCCAGCATTTT; abundance: -; v_gene: TRBV6-5; j_gene: TRBJ1-5; d_gene: TRBD1
CDR3aa: CASSDYNEQFF; CDR3nt: TGTGCCAGCAGCGATTACAATGAGCAGTTCTTC; abundance: -; v_gene: TRBV27; j_gene: TRBJ2-1; d_gene: -
CDR3aa: CASSPDDGRLSYEQYF; CDR3nt: TGTGCCAGCAGCCCAGACGACGGGCGACTCTCCTACGAGCAGTACTTC; abundance: -; v_gene: TRBV27; j_gene: TRBJ2-7; d_gene: -
CDR3aa: CASRTHRDRGPNTEAFF; CDR3nt: TGTGCCAGCAGGACTCACCGGGACAGGGGGCCGAACACTGAAGCTTTCTTT; abundance: -; v_gene: TRBV21-1; j_gene: TRBJ1-1; d_gene: -
CDR3aa: CASSAVPWGTYEQYF; CDR3nt: TGTGCCAGCAGCGCCGTTCCATGGGGGACCTACGAGCAGTACTTC; abundance: once; v_gene: TRBV11-2; j_gene: TRBJ2-7; d_gene: -